The 9 T cell receptor beta chains below were found in one sample sequenced in a study of blood T cell repertoires in COVID-19. Assay: immunoSEQ multiplex PCR; the TCRdb copy retains only in-frame clones and omits some. The table shows 150,000 to 200,000 clones, with around four fifths occurring only once. The sequenced sample was peripheral blood. These receptors were taken from a woman between 40 and 55 years old with acute or convalescent COVID-19.

The CDR3 reads CASSLTSGGEYF. The CDR3 bases are TGTGCCAGCAGTCTGACTAGCGGGGGAGAGTATTTT. This chain links TRBV12-3 or TRBV12-4 with TRBJ2-3; 12 nucleotides line up with TRBD2. Trimming removed 5 bases from V and 13 bases from J; junction bases left unmatched: 4. The CDR3 totals 12 residues.

The J gene is TRBJ2-1, the V gene TRBV30; TRBD2 might be the D (5 bases). CDR3 size: 14 residues. CDR1 is GTSNPN and CDR2 is SVGIG in the germline V gene (reference sequence). The V and J ends lost 0 bases and 4 bases respectively, with 10 bases between them. The CDR3 here is CAWSVPPGYNEQFF. CDR3 DNA: TGTGCCTGGAGTGTACCCCCGGGGTACAATGAGCAGTTCTTC.

The chain combines TRBV5-1 with TRBJ1-4; D is unclear. Trimming took 4 bases from V and 8 from J, leaving 15 bases between them. Germline V gene sequence: CDR1 SGHRS, CDR2 YFSETQ. This CDR3 is 14 amino acids long. For the CDR3, the DNA is TGCGCCAGCAGCCCGGACGGACTAAGGGAAAAACTGTTTTTT. Translating it yields CASSPDGLREKLFF. Together with reference TRBV5-1 and TRBJ1-4, the CDR3 gives the full variable domain: KAGVTQTPRYLIKTRGQQVTLSCSPISGHRSVSWYQQTPGQGLQFLFEYFSETQRNKGNFPGRFSGRQFSNSRSEMNVSTLELGDSALYLCASSPDGLREKLFFGSGTQLSVL.

V is TRBV28 and J is TRBJ2-3, with D maybe TRBD2 (7 bases). V lost 3 bases and J lost 0, with 13 bases in between. Germline assignment: CDR1 MDHEN and CDR2 SYDVKM. There are 16 residues in the CDR3. DNA of the CDR3: TGTGCCAGCAGTTTTTGGGGGGGGGCAAGCACAGATACGCAGTATTTT. As protein: CASSFWGGASTDTQYF.

This clone has a single count. J is TRBJ1-5 and V is TRBV21-1. TRBV21-1 is a listed pseudogene. The CDR3 runs to 17 residues. CDR3 sequence reads: CASSKEVAGFGNQPQHF. In DNA, the CDR3 is TGTGCCAGCAGCAAAGAAGTAGCGGGTTTCGGCAATCAGCCCCAGCATTTT.

The rearrangement uses TRBV6-5 and TRBJ2-5; D not resolved. CDR1 and CDR2 from the germline V gene are MNHEY and SVGAGI. V lost 6 bases and J lost 1, with 15 bases in between. The CDR3 has 15 residues. This chain's CDR3 is CASSSPSQAQETQYF. CDR3 DNA sequence: TGTGCCAGCAGCTCCCCCTCCCAGGCCCAAGAGACCCAGTACTTC.

The chain employs TRBV5-1 and TRBJ2-1; 11 bases map to TRBD2. The germline V gene has CDR1 SGHRS and CDR2 YFSETQ. J was trimmed by 0 bases and V by 0 bases; bases with no gene match: 11. The CDR3 is made up of 20 amino acids. CDR3 loop: CASSLVPPGTSGSSYNEQFF. CDR3 DNA: TGCGCCAGCAGCTTGGTTCCTCCCGGGACTAGCGGTAGCTCCTACAATGAGCAGTTCTTC. Drawing the rest from reference TRBV5-1 and TRBJ2-1, the complete variable domain is KAGVTQTPRYLIKTRGQQVTLSCSPISGHRSVSWYQQTPGQGLQFLFEYFSETQRNKGNFPGRFSGRQFSNSRSEMNVSTLELGDSALYLCASSLVPPGTSGSSYNEQFFGPGTRLTVL.

The chain uses TRBV2 and TRBJ2-5, with D possibly TRBD1 on 5 matching bases. The CDR3 covers 13 residues. V was cut by 8 bases and J by 7 bases, with 17 bases left in between. Germline values: CDR1 SNHLY, CDR2 FYNNEI. The CDR3 DNA is TGTGCCAGCGGCCCTCCCAGGGCCAGGACCCAGTACTTC. It is translated as CASGPPRARTQYF.

This clone was counted once. The J gene is TRBJ2-3, the V gene TRBV6-5, with 7 bases aligning to TRBD1. Germline assignment: CDR1 MNHEY and CDR2 SVGAGI. The CDR3 is 15 amino acids. V shed 5 bases and J 2 bases; nucleotides not matched to a gene: 7. The CDR3 bases are TGTGCCAGCAGTAACTGGGACAGCCTCACAGATACGCAGTATTTT. Translating it yields CASSNWDSLTDTQYF.